Here is one T cell receptor beta chain with its context. What it recognizes is unknown. The repertoire was sequenced with immunoSEQ multiplex PCR; TCRdb's copy has only in-frame clones and lacks some. The sample records 40,000 to 60,000 clones, about nine tenths being singletons. The CDR3 covers 14 residues. Germline loops: CDR1 MDHEN, CDR2 SYDVKM. V lost 6 bases and J 2 bases, leaving 11 bases between the germline ends. The data were taken from a study of OX40 agonist ivuxolimab in advanced cancers. Background on the study: Past anti-PD-1, anti-PD-L1 or anti-CTLA-4 therapy was accepted, and 30% to 45% had received some. Broader study findings: At doses 0.1 to 3.0 mg/kg, CD4+ and CD8+ clones expanded. Among some nonresponders, normalized T-cell clonal expansion was also low.

The chain carries TRBV28 and TRBJ1-5, with D possibly TRBD1 on 5 matching bases. The specimen comprised CD4+ or CD8+ T cells sorted from blood, sampled in a trial of the OX40 agonist ivuxolimab. The receptor's source is an adult with an advanced solid tumor such as melanoma, head and neck, liver or kidney cancer. As DNA, the CDR3 is TGTGCCAGCAGCCCTCCGGGACGCAATCAGCCCCAGCATTTT. It codes for CASSPPGRNQPQHF.